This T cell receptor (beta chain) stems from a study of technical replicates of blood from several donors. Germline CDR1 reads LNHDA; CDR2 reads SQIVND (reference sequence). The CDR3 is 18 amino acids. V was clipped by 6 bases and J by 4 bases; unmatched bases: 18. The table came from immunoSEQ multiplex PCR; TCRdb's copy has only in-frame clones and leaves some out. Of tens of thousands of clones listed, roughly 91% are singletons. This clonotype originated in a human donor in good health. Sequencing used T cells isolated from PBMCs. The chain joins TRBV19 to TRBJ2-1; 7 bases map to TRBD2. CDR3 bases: TGTGCCAGTAGAGGGGTTGCTAGCGGAACAAGTGGATACAATGAGCAGTTCTTC. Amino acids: CASRGVASGTSGYNEQFF.